This T cell receptor (beta chain) was obtained from a study of blood T cell repertoires in COVID-19. In the source study's methods: Amplification from reference gene primers served as the basis for estimated nucleated cell counts. Repertoires were generated with immunoSEQ multiplex PCR, while TCRdb's copy carries only in-frame clones and drops some. V and J calls and clone size are those listed in that table; D and trimming were worked out from the DNA. This repertoire shows 200,000 to 300,000 clones, around 87% found once; its top ten account for roughly 2.5%. CDR3 length: 13 residues. Germline CDR1 and CDR2: SGHVS and FQNEAQ. V was shortened by 3 bases and J by 2 bases, with 8 bases between the two germline ends. This clone was found a few times.

The sample taken for sequencing was peripheral blood. The chain employs TRBV7-8 and TRBJ2-7; the D is unclear. This clonotype was sampled from a woman between 50 and 59 years old with acute or convalescent COVID-19. CDR3 in amino acids: CASSLPGTYEQYF. As DNA, the CDR3 is TGTGCCAGCAGCTTGCCAGGCACCTACGAGCAGTACTTC.